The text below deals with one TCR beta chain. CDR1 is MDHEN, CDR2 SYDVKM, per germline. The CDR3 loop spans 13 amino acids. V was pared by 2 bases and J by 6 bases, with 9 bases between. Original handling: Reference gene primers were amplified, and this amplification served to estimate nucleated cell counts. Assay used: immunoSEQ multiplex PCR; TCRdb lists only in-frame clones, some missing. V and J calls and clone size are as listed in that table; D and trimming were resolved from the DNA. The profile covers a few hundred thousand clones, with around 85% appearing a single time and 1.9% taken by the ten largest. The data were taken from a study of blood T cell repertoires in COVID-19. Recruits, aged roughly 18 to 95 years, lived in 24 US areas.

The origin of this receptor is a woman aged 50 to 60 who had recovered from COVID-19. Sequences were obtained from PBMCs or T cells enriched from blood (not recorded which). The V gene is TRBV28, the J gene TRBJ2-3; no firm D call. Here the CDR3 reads CASSLVDTDTQYF. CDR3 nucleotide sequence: TGTGCCAGCAGTTTAGTAGATACGGATACGCAGTATTTT.